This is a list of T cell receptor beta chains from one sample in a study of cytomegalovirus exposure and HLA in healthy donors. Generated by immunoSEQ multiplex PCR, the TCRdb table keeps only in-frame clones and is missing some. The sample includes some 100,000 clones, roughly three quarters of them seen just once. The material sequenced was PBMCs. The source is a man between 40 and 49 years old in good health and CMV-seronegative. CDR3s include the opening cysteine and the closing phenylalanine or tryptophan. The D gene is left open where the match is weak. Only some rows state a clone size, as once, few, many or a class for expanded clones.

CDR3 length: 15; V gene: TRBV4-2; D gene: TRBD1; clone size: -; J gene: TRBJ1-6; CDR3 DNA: TGTGCCAGCAGCGACCTGGGACAGACGGAGGGGCCCCTCCACTTT; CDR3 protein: CASSDLGQTEGPLHF
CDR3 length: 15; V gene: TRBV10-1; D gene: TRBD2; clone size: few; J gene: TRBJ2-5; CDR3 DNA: TGCGCCAGCAGTGAGGTTACTAGCGGGGGTAAGACCCAGTACTTC; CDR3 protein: CASSEVTSGGKTQYF
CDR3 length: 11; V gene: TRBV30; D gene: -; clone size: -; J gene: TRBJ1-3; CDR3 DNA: TGTGCCTGGAGCCAGGGTCACACCATATATTTT; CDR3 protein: CAWSQGHTIYF
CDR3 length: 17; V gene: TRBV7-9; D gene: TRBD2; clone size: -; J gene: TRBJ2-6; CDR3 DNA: TGTGCCAGCAGCTTGGAAGGACTAGCGGGTTACTTCAACGTCCTGACTTTC; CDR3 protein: CASSLEGLAGYFNVLTF
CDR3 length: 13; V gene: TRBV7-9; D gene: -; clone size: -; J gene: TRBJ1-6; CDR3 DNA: TGTTCCAGCAGCACCGAGGGAAATTCACCCCTCCACTTT; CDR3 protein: CSSSTEGNSPLHF
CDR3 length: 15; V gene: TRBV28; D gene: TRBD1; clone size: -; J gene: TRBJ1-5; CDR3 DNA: TGTGCCAGCAGTAGGACGACAGGGAAAAATCAGCCCCAGCATTTT; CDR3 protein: CASSRTTGKNQPQHF
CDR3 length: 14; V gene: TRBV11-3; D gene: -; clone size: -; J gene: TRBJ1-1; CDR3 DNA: TGTGCCAGCAGCGCCAGGGGTGGAGGCACTGAAGCTTTCTTT; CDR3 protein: CASSARGGGTEAFF
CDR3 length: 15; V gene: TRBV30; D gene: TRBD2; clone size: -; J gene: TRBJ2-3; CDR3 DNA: TGTGCCTGGAGTGTGGCTAGCGGGGGGCGGGATACGCAGTATTTT; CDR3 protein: CAWSVASGGRDTQYF
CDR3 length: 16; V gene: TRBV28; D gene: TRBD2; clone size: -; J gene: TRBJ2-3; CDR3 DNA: TGTGCCAGCAGTTTAACTAGCGGGGGCATGAGGGATACGCAGTATTTT; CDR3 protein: CASSLTSGGMRDTQYF
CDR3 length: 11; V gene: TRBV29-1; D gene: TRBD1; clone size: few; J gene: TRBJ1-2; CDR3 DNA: TGCAGCGTGGAAGGGGGCGGCGGCTACACCTTC; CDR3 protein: CSVEGGGGYTF
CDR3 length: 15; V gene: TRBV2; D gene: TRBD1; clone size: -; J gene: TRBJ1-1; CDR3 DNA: TGTGCCAGCAGTGGGACAGGGGTGATGAACACTGAAGCTTTCTTT; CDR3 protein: CASSGTGVMNTEAFF
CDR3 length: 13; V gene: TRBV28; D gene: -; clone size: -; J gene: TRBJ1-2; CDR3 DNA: TGTGCCAGCAGGTGGGGGGGAGAGTCGCCCTACACCTTC; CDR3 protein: CASRWGGESPYTF
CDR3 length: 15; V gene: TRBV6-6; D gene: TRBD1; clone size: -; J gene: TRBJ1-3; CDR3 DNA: TGTGCCAGCAGTTCGACAGGGGGAGTTGGAAACACCATATATTTT; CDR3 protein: CASSSTGGVGNTIYF
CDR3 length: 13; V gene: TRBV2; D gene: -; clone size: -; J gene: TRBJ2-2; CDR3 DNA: TGTGCCAGCAGTGGAGACATTACCGGGGAGCTGTTTTTT; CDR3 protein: CASSGDITGELFF
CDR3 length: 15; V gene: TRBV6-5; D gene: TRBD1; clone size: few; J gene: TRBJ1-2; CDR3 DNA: TGTGCCAGCAGCGATACAGGGGGGGGGTCCTATGGCTACACCTTC; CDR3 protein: CASSDTGGGSYGYTF
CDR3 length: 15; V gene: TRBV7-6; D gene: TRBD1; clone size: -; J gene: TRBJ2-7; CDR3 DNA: TGTGCCAGCAGCTTCGACTCCGGGACAGGGCTCGAGCAGTACTTC; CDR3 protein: CASSFDSGTGLEQYF
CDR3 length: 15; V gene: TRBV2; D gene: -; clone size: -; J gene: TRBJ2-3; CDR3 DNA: TGTGCCAGCAGTGAACGGGTCGGGTACACAGATACGCAGTATTTT; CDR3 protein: CASSERVGYTDTQYF
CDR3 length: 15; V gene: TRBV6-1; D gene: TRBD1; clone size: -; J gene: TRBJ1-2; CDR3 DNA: TGTGCCAGCAGTGATGGGACAGGGGCCTTCTATGGCTACACCTTC; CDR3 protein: CASSDGTGAFYGYTF
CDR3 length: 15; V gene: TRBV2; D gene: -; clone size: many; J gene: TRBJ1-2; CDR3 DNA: TGTGCCAGCAGTGAAGATGGGGGGGGGAACTATGGCTACACCTTC; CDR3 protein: CASSEDGGGNYGYTF
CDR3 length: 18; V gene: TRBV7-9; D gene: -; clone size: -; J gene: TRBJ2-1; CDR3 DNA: TGTGCCAGCAGTTTTATAGGAGTCAGCCACTCCTCCTACAATGAGCAGTTCTTC; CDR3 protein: CASSFIGVSHSSYNEQFF
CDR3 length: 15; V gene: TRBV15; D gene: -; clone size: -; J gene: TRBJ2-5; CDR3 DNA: TGTGCCACCAGCAGACGAGGCTACAGGGAAGAGACCCAGTACTTC; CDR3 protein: CATSRRGYREETQYF
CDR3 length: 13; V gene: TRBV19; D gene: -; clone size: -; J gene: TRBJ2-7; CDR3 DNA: TGTGCCAGTAGTATCACCGGGAGCTACGAGCAGTACTTC; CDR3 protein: CASSITGSYEQYF
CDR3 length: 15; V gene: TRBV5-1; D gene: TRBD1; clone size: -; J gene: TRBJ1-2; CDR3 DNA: TGCGCCAGCAGCGGAGGGACAGGGTTCGTTGACGGCTACACCTTC; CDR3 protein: CASSGGTGFVDGYTF
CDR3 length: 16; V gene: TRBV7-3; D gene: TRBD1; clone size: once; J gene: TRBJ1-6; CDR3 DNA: TGTGCCAGCAGCGCACAGGGGGCATCCTATAATTCACCCCTCCACTTT; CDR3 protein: CASSAQGASYNSPLHF
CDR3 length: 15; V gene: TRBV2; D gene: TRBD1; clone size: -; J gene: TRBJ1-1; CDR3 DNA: TGTGCCAGCAGGCGGACAGGGGCCTGGAACACTGAAGCTTTCTTT; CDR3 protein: CASRRTGAWNTEAFF
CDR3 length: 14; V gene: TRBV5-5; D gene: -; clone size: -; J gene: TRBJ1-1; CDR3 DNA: TGTGCCAGCAGCTTGGCCCCATGGGGCAGAGGAGCTTTCTTT; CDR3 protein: CASSLAPWGRGAFF
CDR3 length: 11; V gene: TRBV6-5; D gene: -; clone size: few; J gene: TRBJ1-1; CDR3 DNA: TGTGCCAGCAGTGGGTTGAGGGCAGCTTTCTTT; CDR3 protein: CASSGLRAAFF
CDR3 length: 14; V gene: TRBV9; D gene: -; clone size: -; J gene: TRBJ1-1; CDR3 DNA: TGTGCCAGCAGCCCACAGACAGGGAACACTGAAGCTTTCTTT; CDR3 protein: CASSPQTGNTEAFF
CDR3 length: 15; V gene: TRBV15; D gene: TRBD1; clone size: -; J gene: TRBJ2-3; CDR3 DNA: TGTGCCACCAGCAGTAAACAGGGGTACACAGATACGCAGTATTTT; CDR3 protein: CATSSKQGYTDTQYF
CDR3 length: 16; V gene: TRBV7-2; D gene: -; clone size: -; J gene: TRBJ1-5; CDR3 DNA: TGTGCCAGCAGCTCATCAGGGACGGACTACAATCAGCCCCAGCATTTT; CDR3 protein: CASSSSGTDYNQPQHF
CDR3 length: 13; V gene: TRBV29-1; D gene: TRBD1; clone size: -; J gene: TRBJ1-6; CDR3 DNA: TGCAGCGTCCAGACAGGGAGGAATTCACCCCTCCACTTT; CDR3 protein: CSVQTGRNSPLHF
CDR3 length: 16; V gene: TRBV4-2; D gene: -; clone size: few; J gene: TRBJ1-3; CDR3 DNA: TGTGCCAGCAGCCAAGCACAGGGACACTCTGGAAACACCATATATTTT; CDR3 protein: CASSQAQGHSGNTIYF
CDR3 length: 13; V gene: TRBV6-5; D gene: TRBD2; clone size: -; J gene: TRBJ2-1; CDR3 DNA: TGTGCCAGCCGGGGGGGGCCCGCCAATGAGCAGTTCTTC; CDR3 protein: CASRGGPANEQFF
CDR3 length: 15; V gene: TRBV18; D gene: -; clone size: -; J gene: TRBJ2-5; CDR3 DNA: TGTGCCAGCTCACCCGACGCGACGGGCCAAGAGACCCAGTACTTC; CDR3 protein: CASSPDATGQETQYF
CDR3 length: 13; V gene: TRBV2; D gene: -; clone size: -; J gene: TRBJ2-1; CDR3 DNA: TGTGCCAGCAGGTTACTCTCCTACAATGAGCAGTTCTTC; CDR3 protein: CASRLLSYNEQFF